The clone carrying this T cell receptor beta chain was counted between two and nine times. Antigen unknown. Reasons for excluding patients were uncontrolled infection, other autoimmune disease, pregnancy or lactation. This record belongs to a study of T cells in Graves' hyperthyroidism and ophthalmopathy. Germline CDR1 SGHTA, CDR2 FQGNSA. The CDR3 contains 17 residues. Trimming removed 3 bases from V and 0 bases from J, with 14 bases in between. Regions amplified from RNA transcripts were the TCR beta CDR3 regions. HTBI primers drove first-round RT-PCR of the TCR CDR3. TCRdb processed the multiplex PCR reads anew with MiXCR; each CDR3 protein has one entry. The data show about 640,000 distinct CDR3 sequences, with roughly 45% seen just once and roughly 6.5% held by the top ten. Whole-study findings and limits: By a 13 V-J model, ophthalmopathy was set apart from stable hyperthyroidism. Also found in blood were most expanded thyroid clonotypes above 0.001.

The receptor's source is an adult man with Graves' disease, either hyperthyroidism or ophthalmopathy (not recorded which). Specimen: peripheral blood or thyroid tissue (not recorded which). The genes are TRBV7-2 and TRBJ2-2; D tentatively reads TRBD1 or TRBD2 (5 bases each). The CDR3 nucleotides are TGTGCCAGCAGCTTCCCGAGGGACGACGCGAACACCGGGGAGCTGTTTTTT. Translation: CASSFPRDDANTGELFF.